One and the same sample provided the 9 T cell receptor beta chains below, sequenced in a study of blood T cell repertoires in COVID-19. The data were produced by immunoSEQ multiplex PCR, yet TCRdb's version contains in-frame clones alone and is incomplete. The sample contains a few hundred thousand clones, around 84% of which appear only once. Source material: peripheral blood. The receptors were gathered from a woman under 30 with acute or convalescent COVID-19.

The chain uses TRBV2 and TRBJ1-2; D remains unclear. Between the trimmed V and J ends, which lost 6 bases and 4 bases, there was a span of 12 bases. There are 13 residues in the CDR3. Germline-derived CDR1 and CDR2 are SNHLY and FYNNEI. CDR3 sequence: CASRGDILYGYTF. The CDR3, as DNA: TGTGCCAGCAGGGGAGACATACTCTATGGCTACACCTTC.

This chain links TRBV27 with TRBJ2-1; 9 bases align to TRBD2. CDR1 and CDR2 (germline): MNHEY, SMNVEV (reference sequence). V lost 9 bases to trimming and J lost 8 bases; unmatched junction nucleotides: 14. This CDR3 comprises 15 residues. The CDR3 nucleotides are TGTGCCAGTACAAAGACTAGCGGACAATATGATGAGCAGTTCTTC. It translates to CASTKTSGQYDEQFF.

This clone appeared a single time. The chain has TRBV5-1 and TRBJ2-7; no reliable D call. The V gene's germline CDR1 is SGHRS and CDR2 YFSETQ. The CDR3 consists of 11 residues. V gave up 4 bases and J gave up 2 bases, with 4 bases separating them. The CDR3 spells CASSPAYEQYF. In nucleotides, the CDR3 is TGCGCCAGCAGCCCCGCCTACGAGCAGTACTTC.

The V gene is TRBV5-5, the J gene TRBJ2-7, with 8 bases matching TRBD1. The length of the CDR3 is 15 residues. Germline CDR1 is SGHKS and CDR2 is YYEKEE (reference sequence). Trimming at V came to 1 base and at J to 4 bases, leaving 7 bases not matched to a gene. The CDR3 reads CASSLWQGARYEQYF. Written as DNA, the CDR3 is TGTGCCAGCAGCTTGTGGCAGGGGGCGCGGTACGAGCAGTACTTC.

V is TRBV9 and J is TRBJ2-7, with a weak D call TRBD1 (5 bases). The ends were cut back, 0 bases at V and 2 bases at J, with 12 bases in the middle. CDR3 length: 15 amino acids. Germline-derived CDR1 and CDR2 are SGDLS and YYNGEE. The CDR3 loop is CASSVESGSTYEQYF. Written as DNA, the CDR3 is TGTGCCAGCAGCGTAGAATCAGGGTCCACCTACGAGCAGTACTTC.

V is TRBV6-5 and J is TRBJ2-5; a possible D gene is TRBD2 (5 bases). CDR3 size: 14 residues. V was trimmed by 4 bases and J by 4 bases, leaving 13 bases between them. CDR1 MNHEY and CDR2 SVGAGI come from the germline V gene. Here the CDR3 reads CASSSTRRGETQYF. The CDR3 bases are TGTGCCAGCAGTTCCACTCGTCGGGGAGAGACCCAGTACTTC.

The rearrangement joins TRBV19 to TRBJ1-2; 7 bases fit TRBD1. CDR1 LNHDA and CDR2 SQIVND come from the germline V gene (reference sequence). Germline trimming cut 6 bases from V and 3 bases from J; bases unmatched to any gene: 13. The CDR3 is 16 residues long. CDR3 loop: CASSSIRGTDHYGYTF. The CDR3 DNA is TGTGCCAGTAGCTCCATCCGCGGGACAGACCACTATGGCTACACCTTC.

This clone was detected once. The chain combines TRBV10-1 with TRBJ2-1; 10 bases map to TRBD2. Germline V gene lookup returns CDR1 WNHNN and CDR2 SYGVQD (reference sequence). After removal of 0 bases from V and 1 base from J, the junction contained 6 bases not matched to a gene. This CDR3 contains 18 residues. The CDR3 protein is CASSESVASGSSYNEQFF. CDR3 nucleotides: TGCGCCAGCAGTGAGTCGGTCGCTAGCGGGAGTTCCTACAATGAGCAGTTCTTC.

The rearrangement joins TRBV4-1 to TRBJ2-5, with TRBD2 identical over 11 bases. Losses at the gene ends were 0 bases for V and 1 base for J; bases not matched to a gene: 13. This CDR3 region has 20 residues. Looked up from germline, CDR1 is MGHRA and CDR2 is YSYEKL. For the CDR3, the DNA is TGCGCCAGCAGCCAAGATCAGGGACTAGCGGAAACCGACTTCCAAGAGACCCAGTACTTC. This encodes CASSQDQGLAETDFQETQYF.